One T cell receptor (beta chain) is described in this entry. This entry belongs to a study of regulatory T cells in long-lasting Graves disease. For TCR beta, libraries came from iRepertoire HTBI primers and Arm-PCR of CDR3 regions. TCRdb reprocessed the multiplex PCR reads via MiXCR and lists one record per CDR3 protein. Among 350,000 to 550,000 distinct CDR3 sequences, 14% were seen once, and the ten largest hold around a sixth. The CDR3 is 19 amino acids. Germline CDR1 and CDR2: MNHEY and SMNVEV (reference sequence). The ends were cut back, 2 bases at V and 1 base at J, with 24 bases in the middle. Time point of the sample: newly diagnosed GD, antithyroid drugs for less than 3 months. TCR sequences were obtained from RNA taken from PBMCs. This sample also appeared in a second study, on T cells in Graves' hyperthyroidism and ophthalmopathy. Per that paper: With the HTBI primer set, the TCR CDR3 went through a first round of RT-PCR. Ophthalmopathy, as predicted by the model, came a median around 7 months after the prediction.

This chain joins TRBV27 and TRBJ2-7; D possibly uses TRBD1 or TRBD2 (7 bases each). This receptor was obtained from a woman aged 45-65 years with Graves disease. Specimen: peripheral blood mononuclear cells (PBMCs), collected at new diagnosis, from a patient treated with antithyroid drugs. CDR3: CASSLGPGQWTSPSYEQYF. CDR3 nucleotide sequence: TGTGCCAGCAGTTTAGGCCCGGGACAGTGGACTAGTCCGTCCTACGAGCAGTACTTC.